This T cell receptor beta chain appears in the sequencing data of a study of blood T cells in healthy people across ages. Alongside a J-beta primer mix, a sample-barcoded 5' primer served in a second PCR lasting about 6 to 11 cycles. One entry per CDR3 protein, called by TCRdb with MiXCR from the 5' RACE reads. The data contain approximately 800,000 distinct CDR3 sequences, more than 20% of them singletons. The V gene lost 1 base and the J gene lost 7 bases, with 17 bases spanning the gap. CDR1 and CDR2 from the germline V gene are SGHTA and FQGTGA. The CDR3 loop spans 17 amino acids. Many counts were recorded for this clonotype. As yet, its antigen is unknown. Findings and limits, study-wide: TCR beta diversity was tightly associated with the proportion of naive T cells.

These same records also appear under a second study, on T cells of mothers and their children.

The TCR originated in a boy aged 5 to 17 in good health. Sequenced material: blood. The chain uses TRBV7-3 and TRBJ1-6; perhaps TRBD1 as D (5 bases). This CDR3 is CASSLIGGQGRNSPLHF. The CDR3 region has the DNA TGTGCCAGCAGCTTAATCGGAGGGCAGGGACGGAATTCACCCCTCCACTTT.